The T cell receptor beta chain under discussion was sequenced for a study of T cell responses to AZD1222 COVID-19 vaccine. Study-wide results and caveats: The study reported that nearly half of spike-specific TCRs target unmutated variant regions. Females outnumbered males among donors, who were mostly white British; clonal diversity was possibly underestimated.

Some clones are missing from TCRdb's copy, which holds only in-frame ones; the method was immunoSEQ multiplex PCR. The sample carries approximately 150,000 clones, approximately 90% recorded once. Trimming removed 3 bases from V and 4 bases from J; junction bases left unmatched: 10. The CDR3 totals 17 residues. Looked up from germline, CDR1 is LGHNA and CDR2 is YSLEER. A word on this clone: The antigen remains undetermined.

Sequenced material: peripheral blood, taken 28 days after the second dose of the MenACWY control vaccine. This receptor was taken from an adult who received the MenACWY meningococcal vaccine as a control. V usage is TRBV4-3 and J usage is TRBJ2-3; TRBD2 aligns across 10 bases. The CDR3 DNA is TGCGCCAGCAGCCACTCACTCTCTAGCGGGAGCTCAGATACGCAGTATTTT. Protein product: CASSHSLSSGSSDTQYF.